The 3 T cell receptor beta chains below were found in one sample sequenced in a study of blood T cell repertoires in COVID-19. The repertoire was sequenced with immunoSEQ multiplex PCR; TCRdb's copy has only in-frame clones and lacks some. The sample carries over 200,000 clones, around 80% recorded once. Specimen: peripheral blood. These receptors were taken from a woman of 80 years or more with active or convalescent COVID-19.

V gene TRBV7-2 combines with J gene TRBJ2-7, with 10 bases that match TRBD2. Germline loops: CDR1 SGHTA, CDR2 FQGNSA. V gave up 4 bases and J gave up 2 bases; unmatched junction bases: 5. This CDR3 region has 15 residues. DNA for the CDR3: TGTGCCAGCAGCTCTAGCGGGAGTCCCACCTACGAGCAGTACTTC. It specifies CASSSSGSPTYEQYF.

V is TRBV5-1 and J is TRBJ2-1, with 8 nucleotides matching TRBD2. In germline, CDR1 is SGHRS, CDR2 YFSETQ. J gave up 14 bases and V 0 bases, and 10 bases lay outside the gene matches. This CDR3 is built from 14 residues. The CDR3 region has the DNA TGCGCCAGCAGCTTGGCTCTACCGGGGGGGCCCGAGTTCTTC. Translated, it gives CASSLALPGGPEFF.

This chain joins TRBV5-4 and TRBJ1-1, with TRBD1 matching 7 bases. The CDR3 is made up of 16 amino acids. Trimming at V came to 5 bases and at J to 3 bases, leaving 13 bases not matched to a gene. In germline, CDR1 is SGHNT, CDR2 YYREEE (reference sequence). The CDR3 reads CASSRRQGIPDTEAFF. DNA of the CDR3: TGTGCCAGCAGTCGCCGACAGGGCATACCGGACACTGAAGCTTTCTTT.